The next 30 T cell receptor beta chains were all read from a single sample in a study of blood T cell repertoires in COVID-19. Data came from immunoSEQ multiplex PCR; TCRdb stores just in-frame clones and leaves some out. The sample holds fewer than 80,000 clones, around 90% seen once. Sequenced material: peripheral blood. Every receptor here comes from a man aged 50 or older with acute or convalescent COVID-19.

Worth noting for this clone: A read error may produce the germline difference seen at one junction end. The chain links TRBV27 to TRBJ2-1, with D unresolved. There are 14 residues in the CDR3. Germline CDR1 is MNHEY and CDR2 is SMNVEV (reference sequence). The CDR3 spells CASSLARSYDEQFF. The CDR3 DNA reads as TGTGCCAGCAGTTTGGCTAGATCCTACGATGAGCAGTTCTTC.

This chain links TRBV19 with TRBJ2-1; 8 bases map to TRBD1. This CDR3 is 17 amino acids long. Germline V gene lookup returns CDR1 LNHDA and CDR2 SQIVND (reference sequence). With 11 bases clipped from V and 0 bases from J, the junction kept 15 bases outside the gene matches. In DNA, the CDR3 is TGTGCCCAAGCCAGGACAGGGCCTCCTAGCTCCTACAATGAGCAGTTCTTC. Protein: CAQARTGPPSSYNEQFF. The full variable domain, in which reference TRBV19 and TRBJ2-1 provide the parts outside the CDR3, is DGGITQSPKYLFRKEGQNVTLSCEQNLNHDAMYWYRQDPGQGLRLIYYSQIVNDFQKGDIAEGYSVSREKKESFPLTVTSAQKNPTAFYLCAQARTGPPSSYNEQFFGPGTRLTVL.

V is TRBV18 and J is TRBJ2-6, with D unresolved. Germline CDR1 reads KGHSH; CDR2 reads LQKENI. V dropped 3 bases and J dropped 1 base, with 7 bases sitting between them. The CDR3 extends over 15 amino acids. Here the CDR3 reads CASSPMTSGANVLTF. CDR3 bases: TGTGCCAGCTCACCGATGACATCTGGGGCCAACGTCCTGACTTTC.

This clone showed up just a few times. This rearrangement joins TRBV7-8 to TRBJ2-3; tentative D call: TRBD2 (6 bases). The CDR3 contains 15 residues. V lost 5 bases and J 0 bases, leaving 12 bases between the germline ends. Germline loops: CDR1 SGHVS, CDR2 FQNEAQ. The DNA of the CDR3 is TGTGCCAGCAGCCTACCTAGCGCTAGCACAGATACGCAGTATTTT. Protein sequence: CASSLPSASTDTQYF.

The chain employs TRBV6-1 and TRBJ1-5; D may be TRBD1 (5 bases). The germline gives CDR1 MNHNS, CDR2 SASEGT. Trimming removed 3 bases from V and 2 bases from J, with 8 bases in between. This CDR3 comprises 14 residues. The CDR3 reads CASSETVGNQPQHF. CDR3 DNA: TGTGCCAGCAGTGAGACAGTTGGCAATCAGCCCCAGCATTTT.

The CDR3 loop is CASRATGTTNTDTQYF. CDR3 coding DNA: TGTGCCAGCAGAGCTACCGGGACTACCAACACAGATACGCAGTATTTT. The V gene is TRBV11-2, the J gene TRBJ2-3; 7 nucleotides align to TRBD2. CDR3 length equals 16 residues. The germline gives CDR1 SGHAT, CDR2 FQNNGV. V lost 6 bases to trimming and J lost 2 bases; unmatched junction nucleotides: 11.

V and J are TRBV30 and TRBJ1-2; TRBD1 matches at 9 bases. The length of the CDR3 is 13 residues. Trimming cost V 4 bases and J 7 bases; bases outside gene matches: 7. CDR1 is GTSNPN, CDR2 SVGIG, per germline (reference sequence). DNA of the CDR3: TGTGCCTGGAACCCCGGACAGGGGTTTGGCTACACCTTC. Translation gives CAWNPGQGFGYTF.

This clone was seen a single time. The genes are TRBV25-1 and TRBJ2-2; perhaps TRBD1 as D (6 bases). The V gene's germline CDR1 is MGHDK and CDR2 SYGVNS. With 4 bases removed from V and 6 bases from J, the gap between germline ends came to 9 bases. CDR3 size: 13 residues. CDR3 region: CASSVQGPGELFF. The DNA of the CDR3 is TGTGCCAGCAGTGTACAGGGTCCCGGGGAGCTGTTTTTT.

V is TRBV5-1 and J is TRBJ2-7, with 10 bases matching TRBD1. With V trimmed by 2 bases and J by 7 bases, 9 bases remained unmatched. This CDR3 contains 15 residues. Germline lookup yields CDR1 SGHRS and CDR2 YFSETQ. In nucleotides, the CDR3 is TGCGCCAGCAGCTTTTCCGGGACAGGGGCGTTTGAGCAGTACTTC. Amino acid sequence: CASSFSGTGAFEQYF.

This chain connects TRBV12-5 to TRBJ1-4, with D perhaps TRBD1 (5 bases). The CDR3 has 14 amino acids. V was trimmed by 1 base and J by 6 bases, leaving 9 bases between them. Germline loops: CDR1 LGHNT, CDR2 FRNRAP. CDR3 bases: TGTGCTAGTGGTTTGGGCAGGGTGGATGAAAAACTGTTTTTT. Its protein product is CASGLGRVDEKLFF.

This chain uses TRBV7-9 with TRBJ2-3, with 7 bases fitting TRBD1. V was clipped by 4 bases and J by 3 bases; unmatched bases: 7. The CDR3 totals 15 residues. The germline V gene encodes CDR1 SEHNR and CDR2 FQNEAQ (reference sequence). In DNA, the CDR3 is TGTGCCAGCAGCTCTACAGGGGTTCGGACAGATACGCAGTATTTT. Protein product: CASSSTGVRTDTQYF.

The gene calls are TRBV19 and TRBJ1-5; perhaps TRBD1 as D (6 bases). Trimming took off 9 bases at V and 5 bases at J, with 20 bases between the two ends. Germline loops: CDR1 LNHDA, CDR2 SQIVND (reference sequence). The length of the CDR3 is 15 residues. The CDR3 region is CASHVRHRADQPQHF. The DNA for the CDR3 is TGTGCCAGCCACGTGCGCCACAGGGCCGATCAGCCCCAGCATTTT.

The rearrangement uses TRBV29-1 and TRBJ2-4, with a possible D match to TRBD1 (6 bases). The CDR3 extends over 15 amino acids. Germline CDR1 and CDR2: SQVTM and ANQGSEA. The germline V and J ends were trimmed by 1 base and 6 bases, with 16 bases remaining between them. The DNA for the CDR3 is TGCAGCGTTGAAGCAGTCAGGGGTTCTAGAAACATTCAGTACTTC. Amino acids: CSVEAVRGSRNIQYF.

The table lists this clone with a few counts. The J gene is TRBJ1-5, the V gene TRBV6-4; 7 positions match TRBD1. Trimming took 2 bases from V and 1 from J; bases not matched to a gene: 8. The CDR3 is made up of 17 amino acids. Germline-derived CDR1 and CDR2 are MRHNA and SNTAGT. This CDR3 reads CASSDPESGGSNQPQHF. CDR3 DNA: TGTGCCAGCAGTGACCCCGAGTCAGGGGGAAGCAATCAGCCCCAGCATTTT.

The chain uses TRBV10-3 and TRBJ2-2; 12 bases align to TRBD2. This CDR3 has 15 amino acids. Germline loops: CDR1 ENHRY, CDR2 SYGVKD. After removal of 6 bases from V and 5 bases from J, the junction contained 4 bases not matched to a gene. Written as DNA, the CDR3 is TGTGCCATCAGGCTAGCGGGAGGGGAAACCGGGGAGCTGTTTTTT. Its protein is CAIRLAGGETGELFF.

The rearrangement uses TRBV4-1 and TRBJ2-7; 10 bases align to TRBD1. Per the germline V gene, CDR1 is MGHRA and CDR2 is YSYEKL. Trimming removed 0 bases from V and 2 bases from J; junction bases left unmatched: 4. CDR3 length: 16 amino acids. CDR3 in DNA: TGCGCCAGCAGCCAAGATTTGGGGACAGGGGCCTACGAGCAGTACTTC. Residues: CASSQDLGTGAYEQYF.

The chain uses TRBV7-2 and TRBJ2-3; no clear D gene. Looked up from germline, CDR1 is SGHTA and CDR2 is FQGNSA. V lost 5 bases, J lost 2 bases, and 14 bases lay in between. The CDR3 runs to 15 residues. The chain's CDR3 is CASSPRLDYTDTQYF. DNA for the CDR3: TGTGCCAGCAGCCCCCGACTGGATTACACAGATACGCAGTATTTT.

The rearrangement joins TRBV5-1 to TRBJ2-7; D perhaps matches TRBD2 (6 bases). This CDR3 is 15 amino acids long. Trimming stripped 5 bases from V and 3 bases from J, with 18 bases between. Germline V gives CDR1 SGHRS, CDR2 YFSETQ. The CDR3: CASREVAAYDYEQYF. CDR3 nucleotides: TGCGCCAGCAGAGAGGTAGCGGCATACGACTACGAGCAGTACTTC. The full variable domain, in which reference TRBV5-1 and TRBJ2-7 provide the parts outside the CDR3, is KAGVTQTPRYLIKTRGQQVTLSCSPISGHRSVSWYQQTPGQGLQFLFEYFSETQRNKGNFPGRFSGRQFSNSRSEMNVSTLELGDSALYLCASREVAAYDYEQYFGPGTRLTVT.

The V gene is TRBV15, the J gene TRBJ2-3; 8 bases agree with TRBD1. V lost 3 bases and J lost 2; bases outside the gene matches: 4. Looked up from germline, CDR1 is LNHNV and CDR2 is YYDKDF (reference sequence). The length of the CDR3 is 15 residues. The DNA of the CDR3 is TGTGCCACCAGCAGCGAGACAGGGGACACAGATACGCAGTATTTT. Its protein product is CATSSETGDTDTQYF.

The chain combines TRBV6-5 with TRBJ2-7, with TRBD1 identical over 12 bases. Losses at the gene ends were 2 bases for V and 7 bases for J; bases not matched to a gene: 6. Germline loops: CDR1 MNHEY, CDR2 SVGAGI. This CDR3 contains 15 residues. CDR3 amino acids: CASSYQGQGAKEQYF. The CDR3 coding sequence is TGTGCCAGCAGTTACCAGGGACAGGGGGCGAAGGAGCAGTACTTC.

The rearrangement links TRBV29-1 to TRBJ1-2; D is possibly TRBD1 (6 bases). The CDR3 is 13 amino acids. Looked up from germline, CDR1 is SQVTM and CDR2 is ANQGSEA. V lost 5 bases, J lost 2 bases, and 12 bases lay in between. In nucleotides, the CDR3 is TGCAGCGTTACCCGACAGGCCAACTATGGCTACACCTTC. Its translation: CSVTRQANYGYTF.

The CDR3 loop is CAWSVPPGQGGEKLFF. The CDR3 DNA is TGTGCCTGGAGTGTACCCCCGGGACAGGGGGGGGAAAAACTGTTTTTT. The V call is TRBV30, the J call TRBJ1-4; 11 nucleotides match TRBD1. The germline gives CDR1 GTSNPN, CDR2 SVGIG (reference sequence). The V and J ends lost 0 bases and 8 bases, in that order; junction bases with no gene match: 8. The CDR3 covers 16 residues.

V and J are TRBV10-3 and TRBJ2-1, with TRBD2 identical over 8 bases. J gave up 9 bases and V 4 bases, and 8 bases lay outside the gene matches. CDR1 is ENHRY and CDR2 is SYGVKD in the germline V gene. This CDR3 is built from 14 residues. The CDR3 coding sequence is TGTGCCATCAGTGGGCTAGCGGGTTTCGGTGAGCAGTTCTTC. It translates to CAISGLAGFGEQFF.

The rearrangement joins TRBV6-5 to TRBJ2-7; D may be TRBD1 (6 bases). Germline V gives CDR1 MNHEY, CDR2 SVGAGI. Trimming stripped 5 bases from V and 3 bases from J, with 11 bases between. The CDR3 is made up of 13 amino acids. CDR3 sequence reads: CASSRGDNYEQYF. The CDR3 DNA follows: TGTGCCAGCAGTCGAGGGGACAACTACGAGCAGTACTTC.

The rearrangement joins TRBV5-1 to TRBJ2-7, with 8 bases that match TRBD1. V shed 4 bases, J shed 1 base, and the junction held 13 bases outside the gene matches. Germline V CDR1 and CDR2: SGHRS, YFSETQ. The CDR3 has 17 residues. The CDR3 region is CASSLQLTGGSSYEQYF. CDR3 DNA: TGCGCCAGCAGCCTACAACTAACAGGGGGAAGTTCCTACGAGCAGTACTTC. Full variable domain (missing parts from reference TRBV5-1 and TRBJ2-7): KAGVTQTPRYLIKTRGQQVTLSCSPISGHRSVSWYQQTPGQGLQFLFEYFSETQRNKGNFPGRFSGRQFSNSRSEMNVSTLELGDSALYLCASSLQLTGGSSYEQYFGPGTRLTVT.

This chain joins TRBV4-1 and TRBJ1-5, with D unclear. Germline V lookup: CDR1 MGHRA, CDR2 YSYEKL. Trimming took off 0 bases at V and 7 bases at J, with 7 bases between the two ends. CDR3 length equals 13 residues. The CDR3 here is CASSQDPRQPQHF. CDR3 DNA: TGCGCCAGCAGCCAAGATCCGAGGCAGCCCCAGCATTTT.

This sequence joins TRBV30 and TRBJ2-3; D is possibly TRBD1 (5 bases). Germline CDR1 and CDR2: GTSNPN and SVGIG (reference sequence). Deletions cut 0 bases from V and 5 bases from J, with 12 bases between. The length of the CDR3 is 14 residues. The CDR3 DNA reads TGTGCCTGGAGTGTACAAGGGGTTGGAGATACGCAGTATTTT. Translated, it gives CAWSVQGVGDTQYF.

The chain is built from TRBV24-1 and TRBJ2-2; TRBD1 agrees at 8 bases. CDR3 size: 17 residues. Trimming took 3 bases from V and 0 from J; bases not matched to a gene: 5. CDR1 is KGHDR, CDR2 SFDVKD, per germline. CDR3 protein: CATSDLNRGANTGELFF. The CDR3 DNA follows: TGTGCCACCAGTGATCTCAACAGGGGGGCGAACACCGGGGAGCTGTTTTTT.

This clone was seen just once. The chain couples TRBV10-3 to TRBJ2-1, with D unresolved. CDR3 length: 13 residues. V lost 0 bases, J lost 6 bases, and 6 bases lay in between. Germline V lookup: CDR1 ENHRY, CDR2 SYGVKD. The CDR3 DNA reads TGTGCCATCAGTGAGTCGGCCAGCAATGAGCAGTTCTTC. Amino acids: CAISESASNEQFF.

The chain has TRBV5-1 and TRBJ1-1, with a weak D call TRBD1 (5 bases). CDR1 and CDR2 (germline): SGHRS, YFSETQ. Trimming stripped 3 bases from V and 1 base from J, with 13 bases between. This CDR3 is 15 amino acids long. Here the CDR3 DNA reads TGCGCCAGCAGCTCAGGGCTTATTTCGAACACTGAAGCTTTCTTT. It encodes CASSSGLISNTEAFF.